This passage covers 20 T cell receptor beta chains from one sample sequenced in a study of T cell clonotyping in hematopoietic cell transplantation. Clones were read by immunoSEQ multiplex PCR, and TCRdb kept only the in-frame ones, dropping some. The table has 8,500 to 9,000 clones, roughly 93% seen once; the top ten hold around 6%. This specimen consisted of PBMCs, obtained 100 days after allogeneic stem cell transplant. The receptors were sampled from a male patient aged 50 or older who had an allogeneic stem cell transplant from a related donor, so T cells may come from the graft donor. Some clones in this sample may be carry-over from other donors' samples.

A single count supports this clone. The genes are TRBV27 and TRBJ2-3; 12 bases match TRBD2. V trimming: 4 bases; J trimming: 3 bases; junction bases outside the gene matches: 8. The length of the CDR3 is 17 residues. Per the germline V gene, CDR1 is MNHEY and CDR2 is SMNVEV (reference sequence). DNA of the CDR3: TGTGCCAGCAGTTCCCCCCGGACTAGCGGGGAGACAGATACGCAGTATTTT. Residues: CASSSPRTSGETDTQYF.

The CDR3 protein is CASSGLAGKGQYF. CDR3 DNA sequence: TGTGCCAGCAGTGGACTAGCGGGAAAGGGGCAGTACTTC. The V and J genes are TRBV28 and TRBJ2-7; 12 bases agree with TRBD2. Germline V gene lookup returns CDR1 MDHEN and CDR2 SYDVKM. This CDR3 comprises 13 residues. V shed 5 bases and J 9 bases; nucleotides not matched to a gene: 5.

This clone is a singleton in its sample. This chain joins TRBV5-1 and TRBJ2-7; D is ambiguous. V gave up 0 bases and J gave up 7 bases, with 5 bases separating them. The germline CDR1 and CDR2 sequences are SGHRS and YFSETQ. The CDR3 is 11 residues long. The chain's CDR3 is CASSLEQEQYF. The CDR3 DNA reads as TGCGCCAGCAGCTTGGAACAGGAGCAGTACTTC. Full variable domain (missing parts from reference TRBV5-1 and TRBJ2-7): KAGVTQTPRYLIKTRGQQVTLSCSPISGHRSVSWYQQTPGQGLQFLFEYFSETQRNKGNFPGRFSGRQFSNSRSEMNVSTLELGDSALYLCASSLEQEQYFGPGTRLTVT.

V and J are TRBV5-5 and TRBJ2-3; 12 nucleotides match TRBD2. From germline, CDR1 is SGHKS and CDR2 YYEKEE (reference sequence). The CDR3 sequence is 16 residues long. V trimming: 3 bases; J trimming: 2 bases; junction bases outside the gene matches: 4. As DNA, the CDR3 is TGTGCCAGCAGCTCCCGACTAGCGGGGGACACAGATACGCAGTATTTT. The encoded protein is CASSSRLAGDTDTQYF.

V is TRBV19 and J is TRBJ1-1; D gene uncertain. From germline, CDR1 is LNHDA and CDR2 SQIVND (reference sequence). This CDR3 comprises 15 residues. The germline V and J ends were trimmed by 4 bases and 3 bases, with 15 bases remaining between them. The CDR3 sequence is CASSRFLAEDTEAFF. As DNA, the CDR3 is TGTGCCAGTAGTAGGTTTCTAGCAGAGGACACTGAAGCTTTCTTT.

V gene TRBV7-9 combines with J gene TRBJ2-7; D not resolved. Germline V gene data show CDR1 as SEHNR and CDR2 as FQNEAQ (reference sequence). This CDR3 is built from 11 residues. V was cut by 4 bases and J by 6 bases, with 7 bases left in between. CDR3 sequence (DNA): TGTGCCAGCAGCTCCGGGCTCGAGCAGTACTTC. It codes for CASSSGLEQYF. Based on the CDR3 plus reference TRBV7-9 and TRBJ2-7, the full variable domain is DTGVSQNPRHKITKRGQNVTFRCDPISEHNRLYWYRQTLGQGPEFLTYFQNEAQLEKSRLLSDRFSAERPKGSFSTLEIQRTEQGDSAMYLCASSSGLEQYFGPGTRLTVT.

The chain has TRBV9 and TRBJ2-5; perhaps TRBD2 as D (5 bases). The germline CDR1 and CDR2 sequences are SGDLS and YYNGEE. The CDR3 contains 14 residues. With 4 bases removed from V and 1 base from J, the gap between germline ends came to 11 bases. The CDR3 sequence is CASSHSGGQETQYF. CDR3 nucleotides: TGTGCCAGCAGCCATTCAGGAGGCCAAGAGACCCAGTACTTC. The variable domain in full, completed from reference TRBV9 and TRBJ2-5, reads DSGVTQTPKHLITATGQRVTLRCSPRSGDLSVYWYQQSLDQGLQFLIQYYNGEERAKGNILERFSAQQFPDLHSELNLSSLELGDSALYFCASSHSGGQETQYFGPGTRLLVL.

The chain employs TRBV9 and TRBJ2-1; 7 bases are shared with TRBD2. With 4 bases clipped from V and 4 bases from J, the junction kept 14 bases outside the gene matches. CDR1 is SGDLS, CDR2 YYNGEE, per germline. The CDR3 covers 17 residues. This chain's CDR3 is CASSPGARAGEYNEQFF. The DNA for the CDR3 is TGTGCCAGCAGCCCCGGTGCGCGCGCGGGAGAGTACAATGAGCAGTTCTTC.

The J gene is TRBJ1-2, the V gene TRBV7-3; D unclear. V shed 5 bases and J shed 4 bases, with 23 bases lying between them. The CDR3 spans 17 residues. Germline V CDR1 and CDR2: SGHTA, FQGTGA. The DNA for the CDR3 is TGTGCCAGCAGCCAGGATGGTCAGCTCCAATACCCCTATGGCTACACCTTC. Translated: CASSQDGQLQYPYGYTF.

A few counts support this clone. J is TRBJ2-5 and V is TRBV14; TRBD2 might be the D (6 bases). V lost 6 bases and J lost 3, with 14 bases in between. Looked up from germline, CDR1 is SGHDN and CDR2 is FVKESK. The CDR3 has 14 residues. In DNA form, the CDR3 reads TGTGCCAGCAGTCCTCGGGGGTTGGAAGAGACCCAGTACTTC. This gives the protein CASSPRGLEETQYF. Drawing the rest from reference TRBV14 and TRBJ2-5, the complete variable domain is EAGVTQFPSHSVIEKGQTVTLRCDPISGHDNLYWYRRVMGKEIKFLLHFVKESKQDESGMPNNRFLAERTGGTYSTLKVQPAELEDSGVYFCASSPRGLEETQYFGPGTRLLVL.

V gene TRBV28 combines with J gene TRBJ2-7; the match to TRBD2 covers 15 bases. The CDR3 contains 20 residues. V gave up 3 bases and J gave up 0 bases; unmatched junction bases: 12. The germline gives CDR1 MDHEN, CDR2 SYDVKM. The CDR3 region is CASSFVGLAGGISSSYEQYF. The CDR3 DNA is TGTGCCAGCAGTTTCGTCGGACTAGCGGGAGGGATTTCGAGCTCCTACGAGCAGTACTTC. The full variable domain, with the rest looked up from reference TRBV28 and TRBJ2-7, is DVKVTQSSRYLVKRTGEKVFLECVQDMDHENMFWYRQDPGLGLRLIYFSYDVKMKEKGDIPEGYSVSREKKERFSLILESASTNQTSMYLCASSFVGLAGGISSSYEQYFGPGTRLTVT.

The CDR3 loop is CASCSSEQGGNQPQHF. CDR3 nucleotide sequence: TGTGCCAGCTGCTCCTCGGAACAGGGAGGGAATCAGCCCCAGCATTTT. The rearrangement joins TRBV2 to TRBJ1-5, with D maybe TRBD1 (6 bases). V gave up 8 bases and J gave up 4 bases, with 21 bases separating them. Germline assignment: CDR1 SNHLY and CDR2 FYNNEI. The CDR3 is 16 amino acids. Complete variable domain (other parts from reference TRBV2 and TRBJ1-5): EPEVTQTPSHQVTQMGQEVILRCVPISNHLYFYWYRQILGQKVEFLVSFYNNEISEKSEIFDDQFSVERPDGSNFTLKIRSTKLEDSAMYFCASCSSEQGGNQPQHFGDGTRLSIL.

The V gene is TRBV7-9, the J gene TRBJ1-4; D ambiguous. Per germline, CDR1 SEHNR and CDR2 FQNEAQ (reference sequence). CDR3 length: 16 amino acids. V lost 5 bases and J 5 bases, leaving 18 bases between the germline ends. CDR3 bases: TGTGCCAGCAGCGGGGTAGGCCTACCGGAGAATGAAAAACTGTTTTTT. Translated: CASSGVGLPENEKLFF.

The CDR3 here is CASSVGVDSSYNEQFF. The CDR3 coding sequence is TGTGCCAGCAGCGTAGGGGTGGATAGCTCCTACAATGAGCAGTTCTTC. The chain couples TRBV9 to TRBJ2-1; D is undetermined. CDR1 is SGDLS, CDR2 YYNGEE, per germline. The CDR3 length is 16 residues. V lost 0 bases and J lost 0, with 10 bases in between.

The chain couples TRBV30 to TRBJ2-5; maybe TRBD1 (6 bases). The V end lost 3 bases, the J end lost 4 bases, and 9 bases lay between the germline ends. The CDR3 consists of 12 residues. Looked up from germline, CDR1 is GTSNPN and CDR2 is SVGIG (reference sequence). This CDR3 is CAWSLGGETQYF. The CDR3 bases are TGTGCCTGGAGCCTAGGGGGAGAGACCCAGTACTTC.

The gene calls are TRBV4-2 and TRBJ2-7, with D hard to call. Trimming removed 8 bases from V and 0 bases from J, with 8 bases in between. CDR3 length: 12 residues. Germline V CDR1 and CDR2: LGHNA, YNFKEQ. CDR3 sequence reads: CASGLSSYEQYF. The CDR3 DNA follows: TGTGCCAGCGGTTTGAGCTCCTACGAGCAGTACTTC.

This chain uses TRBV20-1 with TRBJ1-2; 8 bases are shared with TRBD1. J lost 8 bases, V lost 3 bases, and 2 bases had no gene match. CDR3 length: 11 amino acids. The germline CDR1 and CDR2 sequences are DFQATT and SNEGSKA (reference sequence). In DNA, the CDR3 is TGCAGTGCTAGGACAGGGGAAGGCTACACCTTC. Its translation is CSARTGEGYTF.

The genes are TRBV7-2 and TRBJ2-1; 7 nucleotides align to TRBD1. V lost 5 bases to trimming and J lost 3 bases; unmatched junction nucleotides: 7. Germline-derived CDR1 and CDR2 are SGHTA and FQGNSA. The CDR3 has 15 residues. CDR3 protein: CASSLRDSLYNEQFF. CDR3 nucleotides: TGTGCCAGCAGCCTGAGGGACAGTCTCTACAATGAGCAGTTCTTC.

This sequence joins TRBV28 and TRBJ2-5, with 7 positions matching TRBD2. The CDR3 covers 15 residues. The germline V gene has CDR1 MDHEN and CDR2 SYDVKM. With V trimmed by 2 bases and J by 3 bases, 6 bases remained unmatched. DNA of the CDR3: TGTGCCAGCAGTTTAAGGCCTGGACTAGAAGAGACCCAGTACTTC. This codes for CASSLRPGLEETQYF.

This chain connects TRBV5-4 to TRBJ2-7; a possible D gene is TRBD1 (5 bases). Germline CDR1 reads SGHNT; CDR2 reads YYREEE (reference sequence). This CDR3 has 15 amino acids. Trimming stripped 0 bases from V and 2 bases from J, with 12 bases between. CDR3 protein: CASSLGMDNTYEQYF. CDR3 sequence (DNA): TGTGCCAGCAGCTTGGGTATGGACAACACCTACGAGCAGTACTTC.